This T cell receptor (beta chain) was obtained from a study of T cells after yellow fever vaccination. It was through 5'RACE template switching that TCR cDNA was made, with a universal primer site and UMIs added. From the 5' RACE reads, TCRdb called clonotypes with MiXCR, one entry per CDR3 protein. The sample shows about 220,000 distinct CDR3 sequences, roughly 3.3% of them seen only once. Regarding this clonotype: The antigen is unknown.

General study results and limits: Any FACS-sorted repertoire could hold abundant clonotypes that contaminate it from the bulk population.

This CDR3 has 13 residues. Per the germline V gene, CDR1 is SGHDT and CDR2 is YYEEEE. V was pared by 4 bases and J by 4 bases, with 3 bases of the junction left unmatched. This receptor was identified in a man between 18 and 29 years old who received the YFV17D yellow fever vaccine. This sample comprised CD4+ T cells sorted from PBMCs, obtained 10 days after the yellow fever booster vaccination. The chain links TRBV5-6 to TRBJ1-2; TRBD1 matches at 8 bases. The DNA of the CDR3 is TGTGCCAGCAGCGTACAGGGGGGCTATGGCTACACCTTC. Its translation: CASSVQGGYGYTF. The full variable domain, completed using reference TRBV5-6 and TRBJ1-2, is DAGVTQSPTHLIKTRGQQVTLRCSPKSGHDTVSWYQQALGQGPQFIFQYYEEEERQRGNFPDRFSGHQFPNYSSELNVNALLLGDSALYLCASSVQGGYGYTFGSGTRLTVV.